Listed here are 19 T cell receptor beta chains from one sample, sequenced in a study of blood T cell repertoires in COVID-19. TCRdb's copy holds only in-frame clones and misses some; the assay was immunoSEQ multiplex PCR. The sample holds roughly 340,000 clones, 70% to 90% seen once. The sample was PBMCs or T cells enriched from blood (not recorded which). Every receptor here comes from a man aged 35 to 55 in a cohort exposed to, infected with or recovered from COVID-19 (not recorded which).

The chain carries TRBV20-1 and TRBJ2-5; weak D call: TRBD2 (5 bases). V shed 6 bases and J shed 2 bases, with 13 bases lying between them. CDR1 is DFQATT and CDR2 is SNEGSKA in the germline V gene (reference sequence). The CDR3 is made up of 13 amino acids. The CDR3: CSASSAEQETQYF. CDR3 bases: TGCAGTGCCAGTAGCGCTGAGCAAGAGACCCAGTACTTC.

This clone was picked up many times. J is TRBJ2-1 and V is TRBV3-1 (or the pseudogene TRBV3-2), with 9 bases lining up with TRBD2. Losses at the gene ends were 0 bases for V and 4 bases for J; bases not matched to a gene: 4. This CDR3 is 16 amino acids long. From germline, CDR1 is LGHDT and CDR2 YNNKEL (reference sequence). The CDR3 here is CASSQDGTSRYNEQFF. For the CDR3, the DNA is TGTGCCAGCAGCCAAGACGGGACTAGCAGGTACAATGAGCAGTTCTTC.

The gene calls are TRBV5-1 and TRBJ2-5; maybe TRBD1 (6 bases). Deletions cut 0 bases from V and 1 base from J, with 10 bases between. The V gene's germline CDR1 is SGHRS and CDR2 YFSETQ. This CDR3 comprises 15 residues. CDR3 sequence: CASSLVGQLQETQYF. The CDR3, as DNA: TGCGCCAGCAGCTTGGTCGGACAGCTCCAAGAGACCCAGTACTTC.

The CDR3 DNA reads TGTGCCAGTAGGATGCGGGGCTCTAACAATCAGCCCCAGCATTTT. It translates to CASRMRGSNNQPQHF. This sequence joins TRBV19 and TRBJ1-5; maybe TRBD1 (5 bases). Trimming stripped 6 bases from V and 3 bases from J, with 15 bases between. The CDR3 is 15 amino acids. Germline V CDR1 and CDR2: LNHDA, SQIVND (reference sequence).

The rearrangement uses TRBV7-2 and TRBJ1-3; D is uncertain. Germline V lookup: CDR1 SGHTA, CDR2 FQGNSA. Trimming shortened V by 0 bases and J by 4 bases, and 10 bases separated the two germline ends. This CDR3 contains 15 residues. The CDR3 here is CASSLAYQTGNTIYF. Written as DNA, the CDR3 is TGTGCCAGCAGCTTAGCCTACCAAACCGGAAACACCATATATTTT.

The rearrangement links TRBV5-6 to TRBJ2-5; D call uncertain. The V end lost 0 bases, the J end lost 1 base, and 7 bases lay between the germline ends. Germline V gene lookup returns CDR1 SGHDT and CDR2 YYEEEE. The CDR3 is 14 residues long. CDR3 bases: TGTGCCAGCAGCTTGGAGAGCTTCCAAGAGACCCAGTACTTC. Encoded protein: CASSLESFQETQYF. The variable domain in full, with the rest retrieved from reference TRBV5-6 and TRBJ2-5, is DAGVTQSPTHLIKTRGQQVTLRCSPKSGHDTVSWYQQALGQGPQFIFQYYEEEERQRGNFPDRFSGHQFPNYSSELNVNALLLGDSALYLCASSLESFQETQYFGPGTRLLVL.

The genes are TRBV7-6 and TRBJ2-5, with D possibly matching TRBD1 (5 bases). Trimming left V 5 bases short and J 0 bases short, with 19 bases between. CDR1 is SGHVS, CDR2 FNYEAQ, per germline. This CDR3 comprises 17 residues. The CDR3 DNA is TGTGCCAGCAGCCCCGTCAGGGCGGATGGGAACCAAGAGACCCAGTACTTC. Its translation: CASSPVRADGNQETQYF.

The gene calls are TRBV28 and TRBJ2-7, with a tentative D call TRBD1 (5 bases). Germline V lookup: CDR1 MDHEN, CDR2 SYDVKM. The germline V and J ends were trimmed by 5 bases and 0 bases, with 8 bases remaining between them. This CDR3 spans 13 amino acids. The DNA of the CDR3 is TGTGCCAGCAGTCCGGACATCTCCTACGAGCAGTACTTC. Protein product: CASSPDISYEQYF.

The chain has TRBV18 and TRBJ1-1; 9 bases align to TRBD1. J lost 1 base, V lost 5 bases, and 5 bases had no gene match. The germline V gene has CDR1 KGHSH and CDR2 LQKENI. The CDR3 has 15 amino acids. DNA of the CDR3: TGTGCCAGCTCAGAGGTACAGGGGGCGAACACTGAAGCTTTCTTT. It is translated as CASSEVQGANTEAFF.

The CDR3 region is CASSGVANTEAFF. CDR3 coding DNA: TGTGCCAGCAGCGGTGTTGCGAACACTGAAGCTTTCTTT. The V and J genes are TRBV28 and TRBJ1-1; D not certain. The germline V gene has CDR1 MDHEN and CDR2 SYDVKM. The ends were cut back, 6 bases at V and 1 base at J, with 9 bases in the middle. This CDR3 spans 13 amino acids.

The chain joins TRBV18 to TRBJ2-7, with a tentative D call TRBD1 (6 bases). The ends were cut back, 4 bases at V and 4 bases at J, with 8 bases in the middle. The CDR3 runs to 12 residues. The germline V gene has CDR1 KGHSH and CDR2 LQKENI. Here the CDR3 DNA reads TGTGCCAGCTCACAACAGGGATACGAGCAGTACTTC. It yields the protein CASSQQGYEQYF.

The chain employs TRBV5-1 and TRBJ2-5; TRBD1 is a possible D gene (5 bases). The CDR3 spans 12 residues. Germline V gene sequence: CDR1 SGHRS, CDR2 YFSETQ. V was pared by 9 bases and J by 2 bases, with 11 bases between. The CDR3 DNA is TGCGCCACCACCGACAGTCAAGAGACCCAGTACTTC. Translating it yields CATTDSQETQYF.

A note on this clone: Relative to the germline gene, one junction end is altered; a read error may explain this. The chain joins TRBV18 to TRBJ2-3, with D perhaps TRBD2 (6 bases). The CDR3 has 15 residues. Germline loops: CDR1 KGHSH, CDR2 LQKENI. The CDR3 protein is CTSSRELTSTDTQYF. CDR3 sequence (DNA): TGTACCAGCTCCCGGGAGCTTACTAGCACAGATACGCAGTATTTT. The full variable domain, rest sourced from reference TRBV18 and TRBJ2-3, is NAGVMQNPRHLVRRRGQEARLRCSPMKGHSHVYWYRQLPEEGLKFMVYLQKENIIDESGMPKERFSAEFPKEGPSILRIQQVVRGDSAAYFCTSSRELTSTDTQYFGPGTRLTVL.

This clone was seen a single time. The chain carries TRBV30 and TRBJ2-7; TRBD2 matches at 7 bases. From germline, CDR1 is GTSNPN and CDR2 SVGIG (reference sequence). CDR3 length: 14 residues. V shed 3 bases, J shed 3 bases, and the junction held 8 bases outside the gene matches. CDR3 in DNA: TGTGCCTGGAGAATGGCTAGCGGTGACTACGAGCAGTACTTC. Its protein product is CAWRMASGDYEQYF. Together with reference TRBV30 and TRBJ2-7, the CDR3 gives the full variable domain: SQTIHQWPATLVQPVGSPLSLECTVEGTSNPNLYWYRQAAGRGLQLLFYSVGIGQISSEVPQNLSASRPQDRQFILSSKKLLLSDSGFYLCAWRMASGDYEQYFGPGTRLTVT.

The table lists this clone with a few counts. Distinct nucleotide sequences in the sample also encode this CDR3. V is TRBV2 and J is TRBJ1-5; possibly TRBD1 for D (6 bases). Germline CDR1 SNHLY, CDR2 FYNNEI. The ends were cut back, 4 bases at V and 4 bases at J, with 11 bases in the middle. This CDR3 has 14 amino acids. CDR3 sequence reads: CASSVLGGNQPQHF. DNA of the CDR3: TGTGCCAGCAGTGTTCTAGGGGGTAATCAGCCCCAGCATTTT.

This chain uses TRBV7-9 with TRBJ2-3, with TRBD2 matching over 9 bases. The CDR3 is 18 amino acids. V trimming: 2 bases; J trimming: 3 bases; junction bases outside the gene matches: 12. The germline gives CDR1 SEHNR, CDR2 FQNEAQ (reference sequence). In nucleotides, the CDR3 is TGTGCCAGCAGCTTAACGAGGACTAGCGCGAGAAGTACAGATACGCAGTATTTT. Translation: CASSLTRTSARSTDTQYF.

This chain joins TRBV28 and TRBJ2-7, with 7 bases that match TRBD1. Germline V gene sequence: CDR1 MDHEN, CDR2 SYDVKM. The V and J ends lost 3 bases and 3 bases, in that order; junction bases with no gene match: 2. The CDR3 runs to 13 residues. The CDR3 DNA is TGTGCCAGCAGTTTTCGGGACAGCTACGAGCAGTACTTC. Translated, it gives CASSFRDSYEQYF.

This clone was seen more than once but under ten times. The V call is TRBV10-2, the J call TRBJ2-7; TRBD1 might be the D (5 bases). The CDR3 is 14 residues long. Trimming removed 0 bases from V and 2 bases from J, with 8 bases in between. Germline-derived CDR1 and CDR2 are WSHSY and SAAADI. CDR3 region: CASSESWGPYEQYF. CDR3 DNA sequence: TGCGCCAGCAGTGAGTCTTGGGGCCCCTACGAGCAGTACTTC.

The chain employs TRBV30 and TRBJ1-3; D possibly corresponds to TRBD1 (5 bases). The V and J ends lost 1 base and 4 bases respectively, with 8 bases between them. The CDR3 length is 13 residues. Germline V gene data show CDR1 as GTSNPN and CDR2 as SVGIG (reference sequence). Here the CDR3 reads CAWSAGVGNTIYF. CDR3 nucleotide sequence: TGTGCCTGGAGTGCGGGGGTAGGAAACACCATATATTTT.